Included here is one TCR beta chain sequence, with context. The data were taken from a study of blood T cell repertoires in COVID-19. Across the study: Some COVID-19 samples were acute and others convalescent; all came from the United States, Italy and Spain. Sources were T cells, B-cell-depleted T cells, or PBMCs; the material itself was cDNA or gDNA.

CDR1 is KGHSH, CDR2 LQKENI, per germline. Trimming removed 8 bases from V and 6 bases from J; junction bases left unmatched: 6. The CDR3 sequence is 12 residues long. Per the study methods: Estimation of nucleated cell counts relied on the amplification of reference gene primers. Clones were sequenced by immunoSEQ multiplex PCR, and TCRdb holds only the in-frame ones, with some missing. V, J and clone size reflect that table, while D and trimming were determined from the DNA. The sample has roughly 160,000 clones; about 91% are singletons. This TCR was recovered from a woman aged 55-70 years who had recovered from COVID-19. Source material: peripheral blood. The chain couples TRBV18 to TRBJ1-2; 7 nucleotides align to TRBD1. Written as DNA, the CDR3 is TGTGCCAGCGGACAAACAGGGGATGGCTACACCTTC. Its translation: CASGQTGDGYTF.